This T cell receptor beta chain was identified in a study of T cell responses to AZD1222 COVID-19 vaccine. Study-wide results and limits: Regions left unmutated in variants are reportedly the target of nearly half of spike-specific TCRs. Only a handful of AZD1222 recipients, more than 5 in all, had baseline seropositivity. Spike as a whole was targeted by vaccine-associated CD4 TCRs, dominant at 160-218 and 743-854.

As for this clone: Its matching antigen is unknown.

The CDR3 is made up of 14 amino acids. The V segment lost 4 bases and the J segment 6 bases; nucleotides outside the gene matches: 7. Germline values: CDR1 SGHNT, CDR2 YYREEE (reference sequence). This table comes from immunoSEQ multiplex PCR, and its TCRdb copy is limited to in-frame clones, with some not included. The sample includes tens of thousands of clones, about 85% seen only once; the top ten take approximately 1.5%. The chain links TRBV5-4 to TRBJ2-3; 8 positions match TRBD2. The specimen comprised peripheral blood, sampled on day 0 of AZD1222 vaccination. This clonotype was obtained from an adult in good health. CDR3 sequence reads: CASSVGLVLDTQYF. The CDR3 bases are TGTGCCAGCAGCGTGGGACTAGTACTCGATACGCAGTATTTT.